The rows below give T cell receptor beta chains drawn from one sample of a study of siplizumab effects on memory and regulatory T cells. Repertoires were generated with immunoSEQ multiplex PCR, while TCRdb's copy carries only in-frame clones and drops some. Of fewer than 120,000 clones in the sample, more than 90% were seen once. The sample comprised CD4+ T cells sorted from blood. These receptors all come from a human donor in good health. The CDR3 runs from the conserved cysteine through the conserved F or W. The D gene is left open where the match is weak. Size is stated for part of the rows, as once, few or many counts, or as a class when the clone is expanded.

v_gene	d_gene	abundance	j_gene	CDR3aa
TRBV19	TRBD2	few	TRBJ2-3	CASSIGREDTQYF
TRBV4-1	-	-	TRBJ2-5	CASGRLGETQYF
TRBV28	TRBD2	-	TRBJ2-1	CASSPRTSGYNEQFF
TRBV5-1	-	-	TRBJ2-2	CASSLSRNTGELFF
TRBV5-5	TRBD2	-	TRBJ2-3	CASSAVLGGGMEADTQYF
TRBV7-9	TRBD1	once	TRBJ2-4	CASSLGQGKNIQYF
TRBV30	-	-	TRBJ2-2	CAWGSTGELFF
TRBV7-2	-	-	TRBJ1-2	CASSLDPGSGGYTF
TRBV27	-	-	TRBJ1-2	CASSLSARTDSYGYTF
TRBV7-2	-	-	TRBJ2-2	CASSLAGGDTGELFF
TRBV11-1	TRBD2	-	TRBJ2-3	CASSSPLAGDTDTQYF
TRBV6-6	-	-	TRBJ2-5	CASSYSTQTQETQYF
TRBV15	TRBD2	-	TRBJ2-5	CATSRGTSGGVETQYF
TRBV6-1	-	-	TRBJ2-7	CAAREGKSSYEQYF
TRBV20-1	-	-	TRBJ1-5	CAVGWPQHF
TRBV2	TRBD2	-	TRBJ2-3	CASRGLAGADTQYF
TRBV19	-	-	TRBJ1-1	CATRGGGANTEAFF
TRBV5-1	TRBD1	-	TRBJ2-7	CASSPGQVEQYF
TRBV4-1	TRBD2	-	TRBJ2-1	CASSQEAGASYNEQFF
TRBV2	-	-	TRBJ1-1	CAGQTGVEAFF
TRBV12-5	-	-	TRBJ1-2	CASGLVHGYTF
TRBV12-5	-	-	TRBJ1-4	CASPDYSNEKLFF
TRBV6-5	-	-	TRBJ1-5	CASMGLSRFQHF
TRBV7-9	-	-	TRBJ2-5	CAGDRTGQETQYF
TRBV13	-	-	TRBJ1-5	CASSASGNEVGQPQHF
TRBV27	-	-	TRBJ1-2	CASSSHQDYGYTF
TRBV7-3	-	-	TRBJ2-1	CASSSDQNNEQFF
TRBV7-6	TRBD1	-	TRBJ2-5	CASSAGTGHQETQYF
TRBV7-9	-	-	TRBJ2-1	CASSSSRAPLGNEQFF
TRBV5-1	-	-	TRBJ2-1	CASSLYQGKDEQFF
TRBV5-1	TRBD2	-	TRBJ2-5	CASSGPRLAGLYQETQYF
TRBV7-6	-	-	TRBJ2-3	CASSSSPSADTQYF
TRBV30	-	-	TRBJ2-1	CAWDPRGDNEQFF
TRBV9	TRBD2	once	TRBJ2-5	CASSKTGTSGVTQYF
TRBV7-6	-	once	TRBJ2-5	CASSRQQETQYF
TRBV30	-	few	TRBJ2-7	CAWSVTSYYEQYF
TRBV11-2	TRBD2	once	TRBJ2-6	CASSLGHSGRFSGANVLTF
TRBV6-1	-	-	TRBJ2-2	CATHNPNTGELFF
TRBV19	-	once	TRBJ2-2	CASSIAGTGELFF
TRBV7-2	-	-	TRBJ1-2	CASSFDSANYGYTF
TRBV6-5	-	-	TRBJ1-2	CASSYSHGTYGYTF
TRBV2	TRBD1	-	TRBJ2-7	CASSAFGTGYYEQYF
TRBV2	-	few	TRBJ2-7	CASSESEIGSSGF
TRBV19	-	-	TRBJ1-6	CASRPGFSYNSPLHF
TRBV29-1	-	-	TRBJ2-3	CILSRGPGDTQYF
TRBV9	-	once	TRBJ2-7	CASSHGQPSYEQYF
TRBV29-1	TRBD1	-	TRBJ2-1	CSVSRDSQSNEQFF
TRBV15	-	-	TRBJ1-3	CATSSQRAAQGNTIYF
TRBV7-2	TRBD2	-	TRBJ2-7	CASSLVTSGSYEQYF
TRBV7-9	TRBD1	-	TRBJ2-7	CASSLGTGSYEQYF
TRBV10-3	-	-	TRBJ1-5	CAISVGEGQPQHF
TRBV12-5	-	-	TRBJ2-3	CASGQTTGAGRDTQYF
TRBV5-1	-	-	TRBJ2-1	CASSLTYRTFGNEQFF